This TCR beta chain appears in the sequencing data of a study of blood T cell repertoires in COVID-19. Whole-study context: Spain, Italy and the United States supplied samples that represented acute and convalescent COVID-19. From T cells, B-cell-depleted T cells, or PBMCs came the material, which was cDNA or gDNA.

As handled by the study authors: Amplifying reference gene primers gave estimates of nucleated cell counts. TCRdb keeps only in-frame clones here, not all; method: immunoSEQ multiplex PCR. V, J and clone size reflect that table, while D and trimming were determined from the DNA. Of under 350,000 clones detected, roughly 86% appear once; the ten largest clones hold 1.5% to 2%. Seattle researchers signed up patients amid active infection and tracked them longitudinally. V lost 5 bases to trimming and J lost 4 bases; unmatched junction nucleotides: 7. This CDR3 region has 16 residues. The V gene's germline CDR1 is SEHNR and CDR2 FQNEAQ (reference sequence).

The receptor was derived from a woman in her thirties with COVID-19, enrolled during active disease. The sample was peripheral blood. The genes are TRBV7-9 and TRBJ2-2; 10 bases agree with TRBD1. The CDR3 bases are TGTGCCAGCAGCCGAACCGGGACAGGGGTCACCGGGGAGCTGTTTTTT. Translating it yields CASSRTGTGVTGELFF.